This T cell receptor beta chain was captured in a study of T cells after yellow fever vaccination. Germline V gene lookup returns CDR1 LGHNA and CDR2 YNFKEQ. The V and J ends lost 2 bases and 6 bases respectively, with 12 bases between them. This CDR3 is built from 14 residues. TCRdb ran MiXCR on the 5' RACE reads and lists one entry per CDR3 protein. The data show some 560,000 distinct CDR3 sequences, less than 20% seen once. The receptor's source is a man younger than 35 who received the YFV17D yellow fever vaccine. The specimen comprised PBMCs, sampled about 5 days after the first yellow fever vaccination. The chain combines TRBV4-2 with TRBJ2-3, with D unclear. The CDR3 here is CASSQNLGLDTQYF. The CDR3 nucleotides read TGTGCCAGCAGCCAAAATCTAGGCCTGGATACGCAGTATTTT.